This T cell receptor beta chain was captured in a study of Graves' ophthalmopathy and Graves' hyperthyroidism. Amplification of the TCR beta CDR3 regions used RNA transcripts (as template). The authors performed first-round RT-PCR with HTBI primers and then a second-round multiplex PCR. TCRdb re-derived calls from the multiplex PCR reads in MiXCR, one entry per CDR3 protein. The table includes 680,000 or so distinct CDR3 sequences, approximately 22% detected once. The ends lost 5 bases at V and 4 bases at J; junction bases unmatched: 11. The CDR3 is 17 residues long. Germline V gives CDR1 MNHEY, CDR2 SVGEGT. At least ten counts were recorded for this clonotype.

The rearrangement uses TRBV6-2 or TRBV6-3 and TRBJ2-5; 12 bases align to TRBD2. The sequenced sample was peripheral blood. The source is a woman aged 18-35 years with stable Graves' hyperthyroidism. Some clones in this sample may be carry-over from other donors' samples. CDR3 in DNA: TGTGCCAGCAGTAGTCCTAGCGGGAGGGCCTATGGAGAGACCCAGTACTTC. This codes for CASSSPSGRAYGETQYF.